This T cell receptor beta chain was identified in a study of blood T cell repertoires in COVID-19. Overall study context: Spain, Italy and the United States supplied samples that represented acute and convalescent COVID-19.

Germline values: CDR1 MGHRA, CDR2 YSYEKL. Trimming took 4 bases from V and 4 from J, leaving 16 bases between them. CDR3 length: 15 residues. Participant-given clinical history determined each cohort assignment. Sequencing used immunoSEQ multiplex PCR; TCRdb keeps in-frame clones, though not all of them. The sample has fewer than 250,000 clones, 84% seen once. The J gene is TRBJ1-2, the V gene TRBV4-1; D is possibly TRBD1 (6 bases). Sequences were obtained from PBMCs or T cells enriched from blood (not recorded which). This sequence was found in a woman under 40 who had been exposed to COVID-19. CDR3 amino acids: CASSPGTGNVYGYTF. The DNA for the CDR3 is TGCGCCAGCAGCCCGGGAACAGGGAACGTCTATGGCTACACCTTC.